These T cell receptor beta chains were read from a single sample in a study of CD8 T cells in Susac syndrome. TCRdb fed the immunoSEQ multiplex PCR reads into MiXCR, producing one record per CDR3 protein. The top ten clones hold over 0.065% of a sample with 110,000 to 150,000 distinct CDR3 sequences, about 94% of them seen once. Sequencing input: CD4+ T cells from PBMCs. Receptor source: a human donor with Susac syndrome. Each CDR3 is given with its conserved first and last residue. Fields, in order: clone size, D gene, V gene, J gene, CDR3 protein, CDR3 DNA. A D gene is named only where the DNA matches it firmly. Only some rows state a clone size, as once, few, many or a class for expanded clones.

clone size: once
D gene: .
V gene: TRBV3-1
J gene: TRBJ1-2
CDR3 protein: CASSQKGSRDGYTF
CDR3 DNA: TGTGCCAGCAGCCAAAAGGGTTCCAGGGATGGCTACACCTTC

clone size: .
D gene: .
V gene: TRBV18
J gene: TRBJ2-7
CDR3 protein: CASSPPEAPYEQYF
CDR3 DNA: TGTGCCAGCTCACCACCGGAGGCGCCCTACGAGCAGTACTTC

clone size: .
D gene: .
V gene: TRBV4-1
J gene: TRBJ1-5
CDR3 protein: CASSQDLVHQPQHF
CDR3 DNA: TGCGCCAGCAGCCAAGATTTGGTCCATCAGCCCCAGCATTTT

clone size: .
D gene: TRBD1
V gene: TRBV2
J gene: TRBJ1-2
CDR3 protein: CASTPGDRVYGYTF
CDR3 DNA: TGTGCCAGCACCCCAGGGGACAGGGTATACGGCTACACCTTC

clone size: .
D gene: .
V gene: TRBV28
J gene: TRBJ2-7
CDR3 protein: CASSWAGSGFPSYEQYF
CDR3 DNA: TGTGCCAGCAGCTGGGCTGGTAGCGGTTTCCCCTCCTACGAGCAGTACTTC

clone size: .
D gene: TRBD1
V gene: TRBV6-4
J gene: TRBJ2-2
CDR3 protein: CASSETTGPGELFF
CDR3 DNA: TGTGCCAGCAGTGAGACGACAGGGCCCGGGGAGCTGTTTTTT

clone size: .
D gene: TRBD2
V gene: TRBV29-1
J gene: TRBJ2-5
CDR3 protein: CSPRAGEEEETQYF
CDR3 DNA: TGCAGCCCTCGGGCGGGAGAGGAAGAAGAGACCCAGTACTTC

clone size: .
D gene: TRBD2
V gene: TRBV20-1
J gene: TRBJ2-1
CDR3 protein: CRGTSGSEQFF
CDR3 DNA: TGCAGGGGGACTAGCGGGAGTGAGCAGTTCTTC

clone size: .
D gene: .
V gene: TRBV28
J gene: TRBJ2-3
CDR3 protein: CASKTGGLRSTDTQYF
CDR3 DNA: TGTGCCAGCAAAACCGGGGGCCTAAGGAGCACAGATACGCAGTATTTT

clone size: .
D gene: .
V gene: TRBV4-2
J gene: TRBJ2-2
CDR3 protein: CASSQDGVITGELFF
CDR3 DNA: TGTGCCAGCAGCCAAGATGGGGTTATCACCGGGGAGCTGTTTTTT

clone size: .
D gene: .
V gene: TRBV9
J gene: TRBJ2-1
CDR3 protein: CASSAGSGVEQFF
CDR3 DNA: TGTGCCAGCAGCGCCGGTTCGGGTGTGGAGCAGTTCTTC

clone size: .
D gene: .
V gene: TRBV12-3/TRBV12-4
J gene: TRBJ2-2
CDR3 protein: CASSDRPGELFF
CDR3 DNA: TGTGCCAGCAGCGACAGGCCCGGGGAGCTGTTTTTT

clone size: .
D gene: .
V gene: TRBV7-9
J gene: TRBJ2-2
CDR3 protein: CASSFVPGLDTGELFF
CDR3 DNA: TGTGCCAGCAGCTTTGTTCCGGGCCTCGACACCGGGGAGCTGTTTTTT

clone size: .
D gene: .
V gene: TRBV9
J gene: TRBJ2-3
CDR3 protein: CASSERGDLSTDTQYF
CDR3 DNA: TGTGCCAGCAGCGAGAGAGGGGACTTAAGCACAGATACGCAGTATTTT

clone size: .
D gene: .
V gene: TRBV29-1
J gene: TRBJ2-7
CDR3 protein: CSAWTGSYEQYF
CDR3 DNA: TGCAGCGCGTGGACCGGCTCCTACGAGCAGTACTTC

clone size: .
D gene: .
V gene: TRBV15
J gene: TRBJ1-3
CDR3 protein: CAIKTTGNTIYF
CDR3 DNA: TGTGCCATCAAAACCACGGGAAACACCATATATTTT